This TCR beta chain was captured in a study of T-cell memory formation after mild COVID-19. About the study: Each donor largely had its own TCR clusters.

Regarding this clonotype: Its antigen is still unknown.

The study, taken as a whole, reports: Pre-infection memory contained some responding clones, which suggested that cross-reactive memory had joined. Clones that contracted from day 15 to 85 had balanced CD4/CD8; later expanders were CD4+ biased.

5'RACE with constant-segment primers built TCRalpha and TCRbeta cDNA libraries with UMIs. Each CDR3 protein gets one entry after TCRdb re-called the 5' RACE reads with MiXCR. The sample has 500,000 to 650,000 distinct CDR3 sequences; roughly 20% are singletons. Sequencing was performed on PBMCs or a T cell subset sorted from them (not recorded which). This sequence was found in an adult woman who had mild COVID-19 (a few samples of this study predate the infection). Cell type and time point are not known.

The chain's CDR3 is CASSLQGKANYGYTF. CDR3 in DNA: TGTGCCAGCAGTTTACAGGGGAAGGCTAACTATGGCTACACCTTC. The chain employs TRBV2 and TRBJ1-2, with 7 bases that match TRBD1. The CDR3 is 15 residues long. Germline CDR1 SNHLY, CDR2 FYNNEI. The V gene end was trimmed by 5 bases and the J gene end by 0 bases; junction bases not matched to a gene: 6.